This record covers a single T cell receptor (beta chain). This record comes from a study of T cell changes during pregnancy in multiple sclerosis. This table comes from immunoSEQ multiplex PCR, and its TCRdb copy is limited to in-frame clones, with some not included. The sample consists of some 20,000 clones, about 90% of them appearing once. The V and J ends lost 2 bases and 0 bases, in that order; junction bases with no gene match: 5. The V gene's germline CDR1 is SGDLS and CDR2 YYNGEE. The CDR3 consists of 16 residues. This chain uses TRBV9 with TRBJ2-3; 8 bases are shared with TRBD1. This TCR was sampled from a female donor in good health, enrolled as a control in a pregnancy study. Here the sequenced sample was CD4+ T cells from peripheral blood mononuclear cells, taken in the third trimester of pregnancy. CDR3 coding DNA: TGTGCCAGCAGCGTTAAGGACAGGGCTAGCACAGATACGCAGTATTTT. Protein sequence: CASSVKDRASTDTQYF.